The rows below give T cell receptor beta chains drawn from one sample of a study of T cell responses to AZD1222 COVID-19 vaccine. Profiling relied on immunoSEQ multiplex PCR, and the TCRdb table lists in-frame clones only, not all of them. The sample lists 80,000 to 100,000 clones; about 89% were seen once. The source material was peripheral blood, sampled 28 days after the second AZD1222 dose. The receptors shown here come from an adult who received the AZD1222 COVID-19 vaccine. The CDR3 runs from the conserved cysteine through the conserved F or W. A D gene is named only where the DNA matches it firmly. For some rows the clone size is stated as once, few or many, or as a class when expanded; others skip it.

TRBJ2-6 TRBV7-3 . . CASSLGSGSGANVLTF TGTGCCAGCAGCTTAGGGAGTGGTTCTGGGGCCAACGTCCTGACTTTC
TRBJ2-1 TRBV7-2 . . CASSLGRVNEQFF TGTGCCAGCAGCTTAGGCAGGGTCAATGAGCAGTTCTTC
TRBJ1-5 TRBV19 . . CASSIGQKGVSNQPQHF TGTGCCAGTAGTATAGGGCAGAAGGGGGTTAGCAATCAGCCCCAGCATTTT
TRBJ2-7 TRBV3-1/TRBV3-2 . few CASSQLGSYEQYF TGTGCCAGCAGCCAGCTGGGCTCCTACGAGCAGTACTTC
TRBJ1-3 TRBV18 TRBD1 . CASSPGQGRDTIYF TGTGCCAGCTCACCCGGACAGGGAAGGGACACCATATATTTT
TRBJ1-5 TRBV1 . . CTSSLTPPLNQPQHF TGCACCAGCAGCCTGACTCCACCGCTCAATCAGCCCCAGCATTTT
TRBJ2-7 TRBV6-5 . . CASSNRLEQYF TGTGCCAGCAGTAATCGTCTCGAGCAGTACTTC
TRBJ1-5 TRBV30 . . CAWSESNQPQHF TGTGCCTGGAGCGAAAGCAATCAGCCCCAGCATTTT
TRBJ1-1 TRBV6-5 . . CASSDGPEAFF TGTGCCAGCAGCGACGGGCCTGAAGCTTTCTTT
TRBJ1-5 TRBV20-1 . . CSATQTGNQHF TGCAGTGCTACACAAACAGGGAACCAGCATTTT
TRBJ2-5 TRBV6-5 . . CASSPSLGQRETQYF TGTGCCAGCAGTCCCTCTCTAGGCCAACGAGAGACCCAGTACTTC
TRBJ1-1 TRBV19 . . CASNTGGTEAFF TGTGCCAGTAATACGGGGGGGACTGAAGCTTTCTTT
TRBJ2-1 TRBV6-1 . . CASSESFRSFSYNEQFF TGTGCCAGCAGTGAATCGTTCAGGTCCTTTTCCTACAATGAGCAGTTCTTC
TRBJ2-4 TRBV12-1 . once CASSGPRDVLAKNIQYF TGTGCCAGCAGCGGACCCCGGGACGTCCTAGCCAAAAACATTCAGTACTTC
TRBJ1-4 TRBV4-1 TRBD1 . CASSQVGRQGQEKLFF TGCGCCAGCAGCCAAGTAGGGAGACAGGGCCAGGAAAAACTGTTTTTT
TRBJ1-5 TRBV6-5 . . CASSYGRNSNQPQHF TGTGCCAGCAGTTACGGACGGAATAGCAATCAGCCCCAGCATTTT
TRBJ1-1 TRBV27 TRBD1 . CASRVSGTGVHAFF TGTGCCAGCAGAGTTTCCGGGACAGGGGTCCATGCTTTCTTT
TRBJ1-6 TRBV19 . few CASSINHGTANSPLHF TGTGCCAGTAGTATCAACCACGGGACGGCAAATTCACCCCTCCACTTT
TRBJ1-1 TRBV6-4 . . CASRAQANTEAFF TGTGCCAGCAGGGCCCAAGCGAACACTGAAGCTTTCTTT
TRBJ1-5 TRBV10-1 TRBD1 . CASSETGEYSNQPQHF TGCGCCAGCAGTGAAACAGGGGAGTATAGCAATCAGCCCCAGCATTTT
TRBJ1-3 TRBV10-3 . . CAIRDGSWGALGNTIYF TGTGCCATCAGGGACGGTTCGTGGGGGGCGCTGGGAAACACCATATATTTT
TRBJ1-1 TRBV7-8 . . CASSLASGNTEAFF TGTGCCAGCAGCTTAGCTTCAGGGAACACTGAAGCTTTCTTT